This TCR beta chain was obtained from a study of PD-1 blockade in classical Hodgkin lymphoma. Across the whole study: The study gave patients nivolumab 3 mg/kg intravenously every 2 weeks.

Worth noting for this clone: The antigen is undetermined.

Using immunoSEQ multiplex PCR, the repertoire was profiled, and TCRdb retains in-frame clones only, with some absent. Of approximately 20,000 clones listed, approximately 82% were seen once; the top ten hold around 2.6%. Time point here: cycle 4 day 1 (C4D1), after 6 weeks of nivolumab. Every one of the patients relapsed after autologous stem cell transplantation (brentuximab vedotin exposure was variable). Thawed PBMCs were the source of CD4+ T cells, purified by magnetic negative selection. Best outcomes ranged across complete response, partial response and progressive disease. The study, taken as a whole, reports: What caused the repertoire differences, perhaps disease activity or prior therapy, remains undefined.

The CDR3 is 14 amino acids. J lost 4 bases, V lost 4 bases, and 5 bases had no gene match. Looked up from germline, CDR1 is LGHNA and CDR2 is YNFKEQ. The material sequenced was CD4+ T cells from blood, taken before the fourth cycle of nivolumab. V gene TRBV4-2 combines with J gene TRBJ2-3; TRBD1 agrees at 7 bases. This TCR was recovered from a human donor with classical Hodgkin lymphoma. CDR3 bases: TGTGCCAGCAGCCGGGGACAGAAGCCAGATACGCAGTATTTT. It translates to CASSRGQKPDTQYF.